At least ten counts were recorded for the clone carrying this T cell receptor (beta chain). TCRdb re-called the RT-PCR reads through MiXCR, storing one row per CDR3 protein. The sample includes more than 550,000 distinct CDR3 sequences, 12% to 15% of them seen just once. The V segment lost 3 bases and the J segment 3 bases; nucleotides outside the gene matches: 10. Germline values: CDR1 MGHRA, CDR2 YSYEKL. This CDR3 spans 17 amino acids. This chain links TRBV4-1 with TRBJ2-2; 7 bases match TRBD2. The TCR comes from a female donor in good health, serving as a healthy control. Material: memory CD4+ T cells from blood. The CDR3 reads CASSQTYGGGYTGELFF. CDR3 DNA: TGCGCCAGCAGCCAGACCTACGGCGGGGGATACACCGGGGAGCTGTTTTTT.